Below, one TCR beta chain is given with its context. No antigen is known for it. TCRdb's copy holds only in-frame clones and misses some; the assay was immunoSEQ multiplex PCR. Of about 20,000 clones listed, roughly nine tenths were seen once; the top ten hold 16%. This record comes from a study of OX40 agonist ivuxolimab in advanced cancers. Background on the study: A diagnosis of hepatocellular carcinoma, melanoma, renal cell or head and neck cancer was present in dose-escalation patients.

Whole-study results and caveats: In CD8+ T cells, expanded clones were on average more numerous than in CD4+.

CDR3 size: 15 residues. V lost 4 bases, J lost 6 bases, and 4 bases stayed unmatched. Germline V CDR1 and CDR2: SGHDN, FVKESK. This sample comprised CD4+ or CD8+ T cells sorted from blood, obtained in a trial of the OX40 agonist ivuxolimab. The TCR comes from an adult with an advanced solid tumor such as melanoma, head and neck, liver or kidney cancer. This sequence joins TRBV14 and TRBJ2-1; 12 nucleotides agree with TRBD2. CDR3 sequence (DNA): TGTGCCAGCAGCCCCCTAGCGGGGGGGCCCAATGAGCAGTTCTTC. Translation: CASSPLAGGPNEQFF.